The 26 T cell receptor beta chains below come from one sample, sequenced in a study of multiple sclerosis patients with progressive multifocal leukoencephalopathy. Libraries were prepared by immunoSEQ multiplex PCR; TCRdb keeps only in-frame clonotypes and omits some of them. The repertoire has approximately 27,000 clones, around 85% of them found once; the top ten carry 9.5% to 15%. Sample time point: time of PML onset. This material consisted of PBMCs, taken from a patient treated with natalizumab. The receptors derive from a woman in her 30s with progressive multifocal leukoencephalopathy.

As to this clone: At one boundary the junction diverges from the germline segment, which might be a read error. CDR3 protein: CASSDSEQTGANVLTF. The CDR3 DNA reads TGTGCCAGCAGTGACTCGGAACAGACTGGAGCCAACGTCCTGACTTTC. The chain uses TRBV6-4 and TRBJ2-6; D not resolved. Germline-derived CDR1 and CDR2 are MRHNA and SNTAGT. This CDR3 comprises 16 residues.

The CDR3 here is CASSPGTGGEETQYF. The CDR3, as DNA: TGTGCCAGCTCCCCCGGGACAGGGGGCGAAGAGACCCAGTACTTC. The chain is built from TRBV18 and TRBJ2-5, with 12 bases lining up with TRBD1. From germline, CDR1 is KGHSH and CDR2 LQKENI. This CDR3 is 15 amino acids long. J gave up 3 bases and V 6 bases, and 5 bases lay outside the gene matches.

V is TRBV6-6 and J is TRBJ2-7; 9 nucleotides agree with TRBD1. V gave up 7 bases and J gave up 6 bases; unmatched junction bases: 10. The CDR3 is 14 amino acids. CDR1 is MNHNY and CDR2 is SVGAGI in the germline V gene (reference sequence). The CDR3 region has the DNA TGTGCCAGCATTCAACCGGGACAGGGAGGCGAGCAGTACTTC. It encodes CASIQPGQGGEQYF.

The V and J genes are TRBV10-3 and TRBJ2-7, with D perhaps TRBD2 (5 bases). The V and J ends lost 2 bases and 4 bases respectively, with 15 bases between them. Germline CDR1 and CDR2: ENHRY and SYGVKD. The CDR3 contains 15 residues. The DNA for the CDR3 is TGTGCCATCAGTGAGGGGATTAGCGTGAAATACGAGCAGTACTTC. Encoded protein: CAISEGISVKYEQYF.

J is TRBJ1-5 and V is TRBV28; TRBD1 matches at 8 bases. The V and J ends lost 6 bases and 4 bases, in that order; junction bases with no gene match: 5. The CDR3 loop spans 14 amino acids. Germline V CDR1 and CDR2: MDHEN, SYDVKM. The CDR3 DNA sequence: TGTGCCAGCAGAAACAACAGGGGGAATCAGCCCCAGCATTTT. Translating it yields CASRNNRGNQPQHF.

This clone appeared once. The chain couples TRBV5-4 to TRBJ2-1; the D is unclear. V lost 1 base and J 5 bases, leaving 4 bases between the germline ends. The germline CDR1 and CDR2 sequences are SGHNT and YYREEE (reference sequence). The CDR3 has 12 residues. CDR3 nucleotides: TGTGCCAGCAGCTTGAAAGACAATGAGCAGTTCTTC. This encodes CASSLKDNEQFF.

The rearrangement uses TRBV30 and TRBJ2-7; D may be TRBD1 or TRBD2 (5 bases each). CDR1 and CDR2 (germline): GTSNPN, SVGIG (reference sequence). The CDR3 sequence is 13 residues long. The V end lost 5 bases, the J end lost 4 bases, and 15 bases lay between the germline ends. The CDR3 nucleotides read TGTGCCTGGCGGCCGGGACCTAGATACGAGCAGTACTTC. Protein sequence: CAWRPGPRYEQYF.

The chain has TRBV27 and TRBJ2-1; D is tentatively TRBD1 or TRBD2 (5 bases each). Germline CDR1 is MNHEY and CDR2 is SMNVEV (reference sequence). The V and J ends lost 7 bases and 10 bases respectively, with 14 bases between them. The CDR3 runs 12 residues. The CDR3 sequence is CASNRPGLEQFF. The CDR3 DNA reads TGTGCCAGCAATAGACCGGGGCTGGAGCAGTTCTTC.

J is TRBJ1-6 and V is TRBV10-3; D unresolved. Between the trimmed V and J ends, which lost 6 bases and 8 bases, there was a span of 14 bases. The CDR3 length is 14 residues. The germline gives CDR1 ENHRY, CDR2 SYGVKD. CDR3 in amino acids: CAISEEVPDSPLHF. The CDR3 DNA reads TGTGCCATCAGCGAGGAGGTCCCTGATTCACCCCTCCACTTT.

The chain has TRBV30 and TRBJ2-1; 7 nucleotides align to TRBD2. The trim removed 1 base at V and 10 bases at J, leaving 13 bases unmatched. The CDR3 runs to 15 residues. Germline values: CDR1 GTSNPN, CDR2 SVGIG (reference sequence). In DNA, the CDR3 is TGTGCCTGGAGTGGGGGGGGGACCGGGTTCCGGGAGCAGTTCTTC. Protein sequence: CAWSGGGTGFREQFF.

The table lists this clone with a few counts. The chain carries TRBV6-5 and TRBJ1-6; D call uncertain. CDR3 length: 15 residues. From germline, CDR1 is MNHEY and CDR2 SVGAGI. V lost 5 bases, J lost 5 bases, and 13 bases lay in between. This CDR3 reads CASSALATNNSPLHF. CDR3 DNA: TGTGCCAGCAGTGCGCTGGCCACTAATAATTCACCCCTCCACTTT.

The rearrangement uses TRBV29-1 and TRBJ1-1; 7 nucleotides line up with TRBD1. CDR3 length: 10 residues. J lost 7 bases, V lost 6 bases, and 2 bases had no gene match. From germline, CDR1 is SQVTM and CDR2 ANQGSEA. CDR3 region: CSVRDSEAFF. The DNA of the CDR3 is TGCAGCGTCCGGGACAGTGAAGCTTTCTTT.

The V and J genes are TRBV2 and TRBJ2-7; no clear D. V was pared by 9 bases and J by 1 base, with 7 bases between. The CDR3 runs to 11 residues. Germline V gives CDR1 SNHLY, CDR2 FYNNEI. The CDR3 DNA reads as TGTGCCAGTGACGATTCCTACGAGCAGTACTTC. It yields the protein CASDDSYEQYF. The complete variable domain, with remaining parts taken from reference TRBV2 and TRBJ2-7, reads EPEVTQTPSHQVTQMGQEVILRCVPISNHLYFYWYRQILGQKVEFLVSFYNNEISEKSEIFDDQFSVERPDGSNFTLKIRSTKLEDSAMYFCASDDSYEQYFGPGTRLTVT.

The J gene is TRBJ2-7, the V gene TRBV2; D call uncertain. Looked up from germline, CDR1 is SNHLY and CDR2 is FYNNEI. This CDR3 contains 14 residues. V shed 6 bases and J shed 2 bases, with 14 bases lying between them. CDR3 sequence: CASRPHGPAYEQYF. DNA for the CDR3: TGTGCCAGCAGACCCCATGGCCCCGCCTACGAGCAGTACTTC.

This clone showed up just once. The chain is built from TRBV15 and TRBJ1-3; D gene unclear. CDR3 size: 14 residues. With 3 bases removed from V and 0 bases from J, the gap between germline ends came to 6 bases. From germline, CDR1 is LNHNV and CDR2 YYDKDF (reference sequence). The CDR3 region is CATSSSSSGNTIYF. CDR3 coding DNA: TGTGCCACCAGCAGCTCGAGCTCTGGAAACACCATATATTTT.

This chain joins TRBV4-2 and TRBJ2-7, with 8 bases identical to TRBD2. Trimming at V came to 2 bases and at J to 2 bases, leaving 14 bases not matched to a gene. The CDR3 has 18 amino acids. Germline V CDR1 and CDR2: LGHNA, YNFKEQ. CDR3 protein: CASSQRQSERGTTYEQYF. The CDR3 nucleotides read TGTGCCAGCAGCCAACGCCAATCGGAGCGGGGGACAACCTACGAGCAGTACTTC.

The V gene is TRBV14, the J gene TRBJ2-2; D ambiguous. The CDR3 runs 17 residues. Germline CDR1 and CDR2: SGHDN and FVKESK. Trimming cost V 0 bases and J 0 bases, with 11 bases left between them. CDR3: CASSQELDGPNTGELFF. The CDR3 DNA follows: TGTGCCAGCAGCCAAGAGTTGGACGGCCCGAACACCGGGGAGCTGTTTTTT. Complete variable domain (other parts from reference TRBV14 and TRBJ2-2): EAGVTQFPSHSVIEKGQTVTLRCDPISGHDNLYWYRRVMGKEIKFLLHFVKESKQDESGMPNNRFLAERTGGTYSTLKVQPAELEDSGVYFCASSQELDGPNTGELFFGEGSRLTVL.

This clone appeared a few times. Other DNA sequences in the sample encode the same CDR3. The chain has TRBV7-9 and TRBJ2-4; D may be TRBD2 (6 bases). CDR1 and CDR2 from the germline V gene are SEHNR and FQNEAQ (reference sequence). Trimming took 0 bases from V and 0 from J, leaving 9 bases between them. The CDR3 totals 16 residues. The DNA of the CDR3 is TGTGCCAGCAGCTTAGCGGAGGGACCAGCCAAAAACATTCAGTACTTC. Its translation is CASSLAEGPAKNIQYF. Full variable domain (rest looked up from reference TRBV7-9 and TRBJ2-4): DTGVSQNPRHKITKRGQNVTFRCDPISEHNRLYWYRQTLGQGPEFLTYFQNEAQLEKSRLLSDRFSAERPKGSFSTLEIQRTEQGDSAMYLCASSLAEGPAKNIQYFGAGTRLSVL.

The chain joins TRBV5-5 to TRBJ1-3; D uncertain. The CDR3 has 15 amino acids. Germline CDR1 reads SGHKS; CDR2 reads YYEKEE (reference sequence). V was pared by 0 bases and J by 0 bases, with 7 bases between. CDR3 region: CASSLGVSSGNTIYF. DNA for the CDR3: TGTGCCAGCAGCTTGGGGGTCAGCTCTGGAAACACCATATATTTT.

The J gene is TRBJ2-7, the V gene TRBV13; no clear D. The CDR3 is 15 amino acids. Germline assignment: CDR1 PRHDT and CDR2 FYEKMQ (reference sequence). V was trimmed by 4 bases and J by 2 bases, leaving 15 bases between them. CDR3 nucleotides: TGTGCCAGCAGCTCCCTTCTATCCCGTACCTACGAGCAGTACTTC. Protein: CASSSLLSRTYEQYF.

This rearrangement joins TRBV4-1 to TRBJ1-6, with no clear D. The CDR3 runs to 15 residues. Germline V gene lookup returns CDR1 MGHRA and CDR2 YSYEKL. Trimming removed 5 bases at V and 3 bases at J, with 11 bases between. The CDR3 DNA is TGCGCCAGCAGCTCGATAGCCCTCTATAATTCACCCCTCCACTTT. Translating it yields CASSSIALYNSPLHF.

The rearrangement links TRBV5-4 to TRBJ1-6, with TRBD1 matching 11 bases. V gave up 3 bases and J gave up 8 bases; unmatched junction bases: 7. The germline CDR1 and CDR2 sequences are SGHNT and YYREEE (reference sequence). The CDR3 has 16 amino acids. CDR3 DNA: TGTGCCAGCAGCTCGGGAGGACAGGGGGCGGATTCACCCCTCCACTTT. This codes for CASSSGGQGADSPLHF.

The CDR3 DNA sequence: TGTGCCAGCAGCCTCGAGGGTACCTTAAGAAACACTGAAGCTTTCTTT. It translates to CASSLEGTLRNTEAFF. This chain links TRBV7-2 with TRBJ1-1; no reliable D call. Trimming removed 5 bases from V and 2 bases from J, with 18 bases in between. This CDR3 spans 16 amino acids. Germline values: CDR1 SGHTA, CDR2 FQGNSA.

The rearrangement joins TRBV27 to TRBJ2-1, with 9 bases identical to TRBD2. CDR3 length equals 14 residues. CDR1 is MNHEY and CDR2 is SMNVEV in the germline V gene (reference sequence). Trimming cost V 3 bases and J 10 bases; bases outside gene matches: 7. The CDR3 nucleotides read TGTGCCAGCAGTTTGGGCGCTAGCGGGGCCGAGCAGTTCTTC. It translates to CASSLGASGAEQFF.

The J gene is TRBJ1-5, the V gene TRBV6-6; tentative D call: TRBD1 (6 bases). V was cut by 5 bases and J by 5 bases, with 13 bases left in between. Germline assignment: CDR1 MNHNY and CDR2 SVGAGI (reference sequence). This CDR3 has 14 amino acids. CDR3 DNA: TGTGCCAGCAGTCCACAGGGACCGCATCAGCCCCAGCATTTT. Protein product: CASSPQGPHQPQHF.

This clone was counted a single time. Here the CDR3 DNA reads TGTGCCAGCAGCCCAAGCGGGAGGACCACAGATACGCAGTATTTT. Residues: CASSPSGRTTDTQYF. V and J are TRBV14 and TRBJ2-3; 9 nucleotides align to TRBD2. This CDR3 is built from 15 residues. Germline CDR1 and CDR2: SGHDN and FVKESK. V dropped 4 bases and J dropped 2; count of bases not matched to a gene: 4.